The 12 T cell receptor beta chains listed next were all sequenced from one sample in a study of regulatory T cells in long-lasting Graves disease (dated by TCRdb to 2020 to 2022). In the paper's terms, the time point label means: persistent/refractory GD, antithyroid drugs over 5 years with positive TRAb. For both TCR sequencing and RNA sequencing, RNA was extracted from PBMCs in TRIzol. Library method: multiplex PCR. Sequencing took place on an Illumina HiSeq 4000. iRepertoire HTBI primers and Arm-PCR amplification of CDR3 regions were used to construct TCR beta libraries. TCRdb ran its own pipeline on the public reads, namely fastp trimming at Q25 and MiXCR clone calling, and kept in-frame beta chains. Each CDR3 protein appears once, grouped with its most common genes and DNA. The sample yields about 460,000 distinct CDR3 sequences; around a fifth were counted once. The biggest ten clones account for around 12% of the sample.

The sequencing used peripheral blood mononuclear cells (PBMCs), collected when the disease was refractory, from a patient treated with antithyroid drugs. All receptors derive from a female donor with Graves disease.

This clonotype occurred many times. The chain employs TRBV6-2 or TRBV6-3 and TRBJ2-7; 8 bases map to TRBD1. The trim removed 6 bases at V and 1 base at J, leaving 8 bases unmatched. Germline CDR1 reads MNHEY; CDR2 reads SVGEGT. The CDR3 consists of 15 residues. The CDR3 loop reads CASSPYGQGSYEQYF. In DNA, the CDR3 is TGTGCCAGCAGCCCTTACGGACAGGGATCCTACGAGCAGTACTTC.

This clonotype was seen ten or more times. The gene calls are TRBV19 and TRBJ1-4; a possible D gene is TRBD1 (6 bases). Germline assignment: CDR1 LNHDA and CDR2 SQIVND (reference sequence). Trimming removed 9 bases from V and 10 bases from J, with 21 bases in between. There are 14 residues in the CDR3. For the CDR3, the DNA is TGTGCCAGCACGGCCGGGCAGGGGCAAGGAAAACTGTTTTTT. This sequence encodes CASTAGQGQGKLFF. Together with reference TRBV19 and TRBJ1-4, the CDR3 gives the full variable domain: DGGITQSPKYLFRKEGQNVTLSCEQNLNHDAMYWYRQDPGQGLRLIYYSQIVNDFQKGDIAEGYSVSREKKESFPLTVTSAQKNPTAFYLCASTAGQGQGKLFFGSGTQLSVL.

This clonotype was observed many times. The rearrangement joins TRBV19 to TRBJ1-2, with a possible D match to TRBD1 (5 bases). Germline loops: CDR1 LNHDA, CDR2 SQIVND (reference sequence). Trimming cost V 0 bases and J 8 bases, with 10 bases left between them. The CDR3 is 13 amino acids. The CDR3 reads CASSIDREGGYTF. CDR3 sequence (DNA): TGTGCCAGTAGTATAGACAGGGAAGGCGGCTACACCTTC.

Concerning this clonotype: A read error may account for a junction end that differs from germline. The chain is built from TRBV3-1 and TRBJ2-5; D remains unclear. This CDR3 spans 13 amino acids. Looked up from germline, CDR1 is LGHDT and CDR2 is YNNKEL (reference sequence). In DNA form, the CDR3 reads TGTGCCAGCAGCCCCTCGGACCAAGAGGCCCAGTACTTC. Its translation: CASSPSDQEAQYF.

This clonotype has just a few counts. The chain joins TRBV3-1 to TRBJ1-5; maybe TRBD1 (5 bases). The V end lost 1 base, the J end lost 5 bases, and 15 bases lay between the germline ends. Germline V gene lookup returns CDR1 LGHDT and CDR2 YNNKEL (reference sequence). The CDR3 has 16 amino acids. The CDR3 spells CASSQGTGTRDQPQHF. CDR3 DNA: TGTGCCAGCAGCCAAGGGACGGGTACCAGGGATCAGCCCCAGCATTTT.

The J gene is TRBJ1-2, the V gene TRBV19; D remains ambiguous. Trimming removed 4 bases from V and 3 bases from J, with 9 bases in between. CDR1 LNHDA and CDR2 SQIVND come from the germline V gene (reference sequence). CDR3 length: 13 residues. For the CDR3, the DNA is TGTGCCAGTAGTAGCCAGGCCTACTATGGCTACACCTTC. Translation: CASSSQAYYGYTF.

This clonotype was counted between two and nine times. This sequence joins TRBV3-1 and TRBJ1-6; the match to TRBD1 covers 8 bases. CDR1 is LGHDT and CDR2 is YNNKEL in the germline V gene (reference sequence). This CDR3 comprises 15 residues. The V and J ends lost 2 bases and 7 bases, in that order; junction bases with no gene match: 4. CDR3 amino acids: CASSQSDRGNSPLHF. CDR3 DNA sequence: TGTGCCAGCAGCCAAAGCGACAGGGGAAATTCACCCCTCCACTTT.

The CDR3 bases are TGTGCCTGGAGTGCCTCCCCGACCCTCCAAGAGACCCAGTACTTC. This codes for CAWSASPTLQETQYF. The V gene is TRBV30, the J gene TRBJ2-5; D unresolved. V lost 1 base to trimming and J lost 1 base, with 13 bases between them. The V gene's germline CDR1 is GTSNPN and CDR2 SVGIG (reference sequence). This CDR3 has 15 amino acids.

This clonotype was recorded many times. The rearrangement links TRBV28 to TRBJ1-3, with D unclear. Trimming pared 10 bases from V and 4 bases from J, leaving 26 bases between. Germline CDR1 MDHEN, CDR2 SYDVKM. The CDR3 length is 17 residues. The CDR3 coding sequence is TGTGCCATCTCGACTTCGGGCAGCGCCCTCTCAGGAAACACCATATATTTT. Its translation is CAISTSGSALSGNTIYF.

This clonotype occurred a few times. This sequence joins TRBV19 and TRBJ1-1; the D gene is possibly TRBD1 (5 bases). From germline, CDR1 is LNHDA and CDR2 SQIVND (reference sequence). The CDR3 has 14 residues. The CDR3 region is CACGGSYMNTEAFF. The CDR3, as DNA: TGTGCTTGCGGGGGGTCTTATATGAACACTGAAGCTTTCTTT. Using reference TRBV19 and TRBJ1-1 for the parts outside the CDR3, the full variable domain is DGGITQSPKYLFRKEGQNVTLSCEQNLNHDAMYWYRQDPGQGLRLIYYSQIVNDFQKGDIAEGYSVSREKKESFPLTVTSAQKNPTAFYLCACGGSYMNTEAFFGQGTRLTVV.

In this sample, this clonotype turned up a few times. The J gene is TRBJ1-4, the V gene TRBV6-1; D gene unclear. The CDR3 loop spans 14 amino acids. Trimming removed 8 bases from V and 5 bases from J, with 15 bases in between. CDR1 is MNHNS, CDR2 SASEGT, per germline. CDR3 bases: TGTGCCAGCGCCCCTATGGGAATCAATGAAAAACTGTTTTTT. It translates to CASAPMGINEKLFF.

The chain links TRBV6-4 to TRBJ1-2; no firm D call. The CDR3 is 12 amino acids. From germline, CDR1 is MRHNA and CDR2 SNTAGT. V was pared by 3 bases and J by 4 bases, with 6 bases between. The CDR3 DNA follows: TGTGCCAGCAGTGAAGAGTTCTATGGCTACACCTTC. Amino acid sequence: CASSEEFYGYTF.